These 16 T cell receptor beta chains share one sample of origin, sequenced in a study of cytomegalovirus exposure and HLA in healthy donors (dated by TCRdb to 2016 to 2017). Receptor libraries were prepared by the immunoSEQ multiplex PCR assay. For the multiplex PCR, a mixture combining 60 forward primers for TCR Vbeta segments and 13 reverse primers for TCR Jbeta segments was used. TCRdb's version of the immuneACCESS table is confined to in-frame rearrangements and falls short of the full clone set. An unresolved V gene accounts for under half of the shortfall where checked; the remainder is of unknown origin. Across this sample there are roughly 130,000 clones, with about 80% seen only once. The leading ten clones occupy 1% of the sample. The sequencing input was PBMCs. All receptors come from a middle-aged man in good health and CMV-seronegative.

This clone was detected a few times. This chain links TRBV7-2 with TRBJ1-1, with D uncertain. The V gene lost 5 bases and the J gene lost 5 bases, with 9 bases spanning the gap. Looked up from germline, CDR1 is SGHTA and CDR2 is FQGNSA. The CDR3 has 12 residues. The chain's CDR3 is CASSTRGTEAFF. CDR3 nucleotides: TGTGCCAGCAGCACCAGAGGGACTGAAGCTTTCTTT.

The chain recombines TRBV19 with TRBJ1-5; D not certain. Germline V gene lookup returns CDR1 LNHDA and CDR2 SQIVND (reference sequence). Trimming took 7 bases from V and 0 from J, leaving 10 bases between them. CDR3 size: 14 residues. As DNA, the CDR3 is TGTGCCAGTACCCAGACTGGTAGCAATCAGCCCCAGCATTTT. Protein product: CASTQTGSNQPQHF.

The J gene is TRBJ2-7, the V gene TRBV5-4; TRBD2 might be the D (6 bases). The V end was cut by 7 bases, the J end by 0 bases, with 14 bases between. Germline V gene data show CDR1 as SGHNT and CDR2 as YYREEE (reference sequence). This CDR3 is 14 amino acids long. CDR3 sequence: CASGPGGISYEQYF. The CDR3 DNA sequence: TGTGCCAGCGGCCCTGGGGGGATCTCCTACGAGCAGTACTTC. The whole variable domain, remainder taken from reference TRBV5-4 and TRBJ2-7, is ETGVTQSPTHLIKTRGQQVTLRCSSQSGHNTVSWYQQALGQGPQFIFQYYREEENGRGNFPPRFSGLQFPNYSSELNVNALELDDSALYLCASGPGGISYEQYFGPGTRLTVT.

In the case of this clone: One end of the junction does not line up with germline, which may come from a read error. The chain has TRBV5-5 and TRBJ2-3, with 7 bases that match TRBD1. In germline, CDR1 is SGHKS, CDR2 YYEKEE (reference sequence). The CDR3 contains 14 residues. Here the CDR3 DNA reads TGTGCCAGCACCTTGGGGCAGGGGGCAGATACGCAGTATTTT. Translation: CASTLGQGADTQYF.

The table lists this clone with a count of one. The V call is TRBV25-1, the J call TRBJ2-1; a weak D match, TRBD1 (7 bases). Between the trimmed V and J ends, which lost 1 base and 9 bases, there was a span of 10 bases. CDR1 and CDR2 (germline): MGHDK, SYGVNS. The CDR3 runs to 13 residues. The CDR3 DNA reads TGTGCCAGCAGTGAATTCCAGGGGGGTGAGCAGTTCTTC. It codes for CASSEFQGGEQFF.

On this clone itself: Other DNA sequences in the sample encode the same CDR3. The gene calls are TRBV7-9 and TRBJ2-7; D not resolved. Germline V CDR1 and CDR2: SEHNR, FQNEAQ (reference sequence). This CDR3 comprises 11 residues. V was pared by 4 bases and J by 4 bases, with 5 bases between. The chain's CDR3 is CASSSLYEQYF. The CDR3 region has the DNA TGTGCCAGCAGCTCCCTGTACGAGCAGTACTTC.

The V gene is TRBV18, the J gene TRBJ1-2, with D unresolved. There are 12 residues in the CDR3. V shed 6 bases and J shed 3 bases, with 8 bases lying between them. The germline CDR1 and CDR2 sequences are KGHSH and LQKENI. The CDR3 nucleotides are TGTGCCAGCTCTCTCGACTACTATGGCTACACCTTC. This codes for CASSLDYYGYTF.

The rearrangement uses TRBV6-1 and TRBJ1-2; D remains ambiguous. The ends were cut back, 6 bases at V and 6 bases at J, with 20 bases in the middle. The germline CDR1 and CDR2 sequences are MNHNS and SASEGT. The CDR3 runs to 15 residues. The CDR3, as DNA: TGTGCCAGCAGGCAGTTAGAATGGGCAGCAAATGGCTACACCTTC. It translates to CASRQLEWAANGYTF.

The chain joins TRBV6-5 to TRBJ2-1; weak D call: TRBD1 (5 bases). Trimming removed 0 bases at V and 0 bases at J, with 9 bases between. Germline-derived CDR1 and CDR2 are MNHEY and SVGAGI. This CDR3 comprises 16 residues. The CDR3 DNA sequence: TGTGCCAGCAGTTACTCGCGACAGCCCTCCTACAATGAGCAGTTCTTC. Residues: CASSYSRQPSYNEQFF.

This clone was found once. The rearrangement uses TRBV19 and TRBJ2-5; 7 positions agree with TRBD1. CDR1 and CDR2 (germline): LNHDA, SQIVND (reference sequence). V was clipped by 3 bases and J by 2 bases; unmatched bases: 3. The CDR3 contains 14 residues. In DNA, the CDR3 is TGTGCCAGTAGTATTGGACAGGCACAAGAGACCCAGTACTTC. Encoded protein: CASSIGQAQETQYF.

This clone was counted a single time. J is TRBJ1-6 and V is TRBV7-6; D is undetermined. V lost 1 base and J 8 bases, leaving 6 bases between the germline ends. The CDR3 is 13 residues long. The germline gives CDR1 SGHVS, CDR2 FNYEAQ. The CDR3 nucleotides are TGTGCCAGCAGCTTAGGGCGGGATTCACCCCTCCACTTT. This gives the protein CASSLGRDSPLHF.

CDR3 DNA: TGTGCCATCAGTGGACCGCCGGGACAGACAACCTACGAGCAGTACTTC. Translated: CAISGPPGQTTYEQYF. The chain carries TRBV10-3 and TRBJ2-7, with TRBD1 identical over 7 bases. J was trimmed by 2 bases and V by 4 bases; bases with no gene match: 11. CDR3 size: 16 residues. In germline, CDR1 is ENHRY, CDR2 SYGVKD.

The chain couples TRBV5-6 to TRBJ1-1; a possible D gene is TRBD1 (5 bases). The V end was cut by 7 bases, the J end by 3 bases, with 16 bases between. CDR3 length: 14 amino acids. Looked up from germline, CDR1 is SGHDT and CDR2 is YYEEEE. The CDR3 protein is CASAPRGGDTEAFF. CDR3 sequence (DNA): TGTGCCAGCGCGCCCCGCGGGGGGGACACTGAAGCTTTCTTT.

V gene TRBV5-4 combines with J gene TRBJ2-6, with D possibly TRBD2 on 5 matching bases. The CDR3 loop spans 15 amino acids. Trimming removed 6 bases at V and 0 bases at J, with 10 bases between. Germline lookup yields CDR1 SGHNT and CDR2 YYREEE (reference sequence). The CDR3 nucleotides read TGTGCCAGCACCCCCGGGGTCTCTGGGGCCAACGTCCTGACTTTC. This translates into CASTPGVSGANVLTF.

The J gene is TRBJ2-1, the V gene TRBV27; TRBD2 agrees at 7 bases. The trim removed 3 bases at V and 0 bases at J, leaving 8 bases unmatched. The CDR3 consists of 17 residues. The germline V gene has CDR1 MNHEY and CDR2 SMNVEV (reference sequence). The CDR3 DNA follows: TGTGCCAGCAGTTTTGGGGGGGGGATCAGCTCCTACAATGAGCAGTTCTTC. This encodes CASSFGGGISSYNEQFF.

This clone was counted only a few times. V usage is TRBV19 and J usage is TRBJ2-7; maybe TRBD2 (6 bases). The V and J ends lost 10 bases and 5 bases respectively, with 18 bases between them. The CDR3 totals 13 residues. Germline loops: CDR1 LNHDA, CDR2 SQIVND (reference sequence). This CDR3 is CATQKPGGDEQYF. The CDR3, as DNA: TGTGCCACCCAAAAGCCCGGAGGGGACGAGCAGTACTTC. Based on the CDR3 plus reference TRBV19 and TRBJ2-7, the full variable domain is DGGITQSPKYLFRKEGQNVTLSCEQNLNHDAMYWYRQDPGQGLRLIYYSQIVNDFQKGDIAEGYSVSREKKESFPLTVTSAQKNPTAFYLCATQKPGGDEQYFGPGTRLTVT.